This entry features one T cell receptor (beta chain) sequence. In the authors' workflow: Reference gene primer amplification yielded estimated nucleated cell counts. The assay was immunoSEQ multiplex PCR, and TCRdb's table has in-frame clones only and misses some. V and J calls and clone size are given by that table; D and trimming were obtained from the DNA. Here the sample spans roughly 400,000 clones, 70% to 90% being singletons. This sample was taken from a study of blood T cell repertoires in COVID-19. Across the whole study: Acute-phase and convalescent COVID-19 samples originated in the United States, Italy and Spain.

CDR1 is SGHRS and CDR2 is YFSETQ in the germline V gene. Trimming removed 0 bases from V and 8 bases from J; junction bases left unmatched: 5. CDR3 length: 14 residues. Adults between roughly 18 and 89 years of age took part from 24 US areas. Sequencing was carried out using PBMCs or T cells enriched from blood (not recorded which). This receptor was taken from a woman between 18 and 29 years old who had been exposed to COVID-19. This chain joins TRBV5-1 and TRBJ1-5; 7 bases align to TRBD1. This CDR3 is CASSLGRQGEPQHF. The CDR3 nucleotides read TGCGCCAGCAGCTTGGGTCGGCAGGGGGAGCCCCAGCATTTT. Full variable domain (rest looked up from reference TRBV5-1 and TRBJ1-5): KAGVTQTPRYLIKTRGQQVTLSCSPISGHRSVSWYQQTPGQGLQFLFEYFSETQRNKGNFPGRFSGRQFSNSRSEMNVSTLELGDSALYLCASSLGRQGEPQHFGDGTRLSIL.